This T cell receptor beta chain appears in the sequencing data of a study of regulatory T cells in long-lasting Graves disease. General study points: It was in persistent disease that TRBV28, TRBJ1-2 and TRBJ2-5 were favored.

This clonotype was seen a few times. Its cognate antigen is unknown. This CDR3 is built from 12 residues. CDR1 and CDR2 from the germline V gene are SGHRS and YFSETQ. Trimming pared 5 bases from V and 10 bases from J, leaving 13 bases between. Arm-PCR of CDR3 regions and iRepertoire HTBI primers were the basis on which TCR beta libraries were built. TCRdb re-called the multiplex PCR reads with MiXCR, one entry per CDR3 protein. The table shows fewer than 500,000 distinct CDR3 sequences, with roughly 15% occurring only once. Stated time point: newly diagnosed GD, antithyroid drugs for less than 3 months. From RNA extracted from PBMCs, the TCR library was made. These data are also associated with another study on T cells in Graves' hyperthyroidism and ophthalmopathy. That source adds: Progression to ophthalmopathy was predicted a median of 6.5 months early.

This clonotype was obtained from a man aged 35-49 years with Graves disease. The chain uses TRBV5-1 and TRBJ2-1; D remains unclear. Sequencing was performed on peripheral blood mononuclear cells (PBMCs), taken at new diagnosis, from a patient treated with antithyroid drugs. In DNA, the CDR3 is TGCGCCAGCAGGCCGAACAGCGAGGAGCAGTTCTTC. This encodes CASRPNSEEQFF. The full variable domain, rest sourced from reference TRBV5-1 and TRBJ2-1, is KAGVTQTPRYLIKTRGQQVTLSCSPISGHRSVSWYQQTPGQGLQFLFEYFSETQRNKGNFPGRFSGRQFSNSRSEMNVSTLELGDSALYLCASRPNSEEQFFGPGTRLTVL.